This paragraph reports one T cell receptor (beta chain). Trimming removed 4 bases at V and 4 bases at J, with 17 bases between. Germline values: CDR1 SQVTM, CDR2 ANQGSEA. CDR3 length: 14 residues. These data belong to a study of blood T cell repertoires in COVID-19. Study overall: Collection of acute and convalescent COVID-19 samples took place in the United States, Italy and Spain. The analysed material was cDNA or gDNA that came from T cells, B-cell-depleted T cells, or PBMCs.

Original handling: Nucleated cell number was recorded as an estimate derived from reference gene primer amplification. Measured with immunoSEQ multiplex PCR; TCRdb has only the in-frame clones, and not every one. Clone size and V and J calls were adopted from that table, with D and trimming inferred from the DNA. The sample records about 280,000 clones, around 88% being singletons. What was sequenced was peripheral blood. This clonotype originated in a woman aged 25 to 39 who had recovered from COVID-19. The chain recombines TRBV29-1 with TRBJ2-7, with a tentative D call TRBD1 (5 bases). DNA of the CDR3: TGCAGCGTTGTAGGTGGGCAGGGCAGATACGAGCAGTACTTC. Amino acid sequence: CSVVGGQGRYEQYF.